A selection of T cell receptor beta chains follows, all from one sample in a study of blood T cell repertoires in COVID-19. Method: immunoSEQ multiplex PCR; TCRdb's copy keeps in-frame clones and lacks some. The sample yields about 24,000 clones, roughly 89% seen once. The specimen sequenced was peripheral blood. The source of these receptors is a human donor in a cohort sampled during active COVID-19. The CDR3 runs from the conserved cysteine through the conserved F or W. Each record gives: V gene, D gene, J gene, clone size, CDR3 DNA, CDR3 protein. A D gene is named only where the DNA matches it firmly. Rows may omit the clone size; those that give it use once, few, many or a size class.

v_gene: TRBV4-2
d_gene: TRBD2
j_gene: TRBJ2-3
abundance: NA
CDR3nt: TGTGCCAGCAGCCAAGATCTAGGGCTAGCGGACTTATTATTACCTTCTAGCACAGATACGCAGTATTTT
CDR3aa: CASSQDLGLADLLLPSSTDTQYF

v_gene: TRBV6-5
d_gene: NA
j_gene: TRBJ2-6
abundance: NA
CDR3nt: TGTGCCAGCAGTTCCCCTACTAGCTCTGGGGCCAACGTCCTGACTTTC
CDR3aa: CASSSPTSSGANVLTF

v_gene: TRBV6-5
d_gene: NA
j_gene: TRBJ2-7
abundance: NA
CDR3nt: TGTGCCAGCAGTCCCACCTACGAGCAGTACTTC
CDR3aa: CASSPTYEQYF

v_gene: TRBV4-1
d_gene: NA
j_gene: TRBJ1-2
abundance: NA
CDR3nt: TGCGCCAGCAGCCAGGAACAGGGTTCGGTTGGCTACACCTTC
CDR3aa: CASSQEQGSVGYTF

v_gene: TRBV12-3/TRBV12-4
d_gene: NA
j_gene: TRBJ2-7
abundance: NA
CDR3nt: TGTGCCAGCGGTTATATGGACAGACAGTACTTC
CDR3aa: CASGYMDRQYF

v_gene: TRBV11-2
d_gene: TRBD1
j_gene: TRBJ2-5
abundance: few
CDR3nt: TGTGCCAGCAGCCTTGGACAGGGCGAGACCCAGTACTTC
CDR3aa: CASSLGQGETQYF

v_gene: TRBV11-2
d_gene: NA
j_gene: TRBJ2-7
abundance: NA
CDR3nt: TGTGCCAGCAGCTTAGATCACAGCTACGAGCAGTACTTC
CDR3aa: CASSLDHSYEQYF

v_gene: TRBV9
d_gene: TRBD2
j_gene: TRBJ2-5
abundance: once
CDR3nt: TGTGCCAGCAGCGTAGACTGGGCGGGGGGAGAGACCCAGTACTTC
CDR3aa: CASSVDWAGGETQYF

v_gene: TRBV24-1
d_gene: TRBD2
j_gene: TRBJ2-3
abundance: NA
CDR3nt: TGTGCCACCGGACTAGCGGGGATCACAGATACGCAGTATTTT
CDR3aa: CATGLAGITDTQYF

v_gene: TRBV29-1
d_gene: TRBD1
j_gene: TRBJ1-2
abundance: NA
CDR3nt: TGCAGCGTTGAAGATTCGGGACAGGTTTTCAACTATGGCTACACCTTC
CDR3aa: CSVEDSGQVFNYGYTF

v_gene: TRBV5-1
d_gene: TRBD1
j_gene: TRBJ1-4
abundance: NA
CDR3nt: TGCGCCAGCAGCCTCGGGACAGGGGAGGAAAAACTGTTTTTT
CDR3aa: CASSLGTGEEKLFF

v_gene: TRBV27
d_gene: TRBD1
j_gene: TRBJ2-1
abundance: NA
CDR3nt: TGTGCCAGCAGGCTTGGACAGGGACCTTACAATGAGCAGTTCTTC
CDR3aa: CASRLGQGPYNEQFF

v_gene: TRBV5-1
d_gene: TRBD1
j_gene: TRBJ2-5
abundance: NA
CDR3nt: TGCGCCAGCAGCCGGAGGGGACAGGGGGCGGAGACCCAGTACTTC
CDR3aa: CASSRRGQGAETQYF

v_gene: TRBV27
d_gene: TRBD1
j_gene: TRBJ2-3
abundance: NA
CDR3nt: TGTGCCAGCAGTTTGGACAGGGCAGCAGATACGCAGTATTTT
CDR3aa: CASSLDRAADTQYF

v_gene: TRBV30
d_gene: TRBD1
j_gene: TRBJ1-4
abundance: NA
CDR3nt: TGTGCCTGGAGTCTTCAGGGGGCCTTTGGTGAAAAACTGTTTTTT
CDR3aa: CAWSLQGAFGEKLFF

v_gene: TRBV10-2
d_gene: TRBD1
j_gene: TRBJ2-1
abundance: NA
CDR3nt: TGCGCCAGCACGAGACAGGGGGACTCCTACAATGAGCAGTTCTTC
CDR3aa: CASTRQGDSYNEQFF

v_gene: TRBV28
d_gene: NA
j_gene: TRBJ2-1
abundance: NA
CDR3nt: TGTGCCAGCCATTCCAGCGGGTCATCCTACAATGAGCAGTTCTTC
CDR3aa: CASHSSGSSYNEQFF